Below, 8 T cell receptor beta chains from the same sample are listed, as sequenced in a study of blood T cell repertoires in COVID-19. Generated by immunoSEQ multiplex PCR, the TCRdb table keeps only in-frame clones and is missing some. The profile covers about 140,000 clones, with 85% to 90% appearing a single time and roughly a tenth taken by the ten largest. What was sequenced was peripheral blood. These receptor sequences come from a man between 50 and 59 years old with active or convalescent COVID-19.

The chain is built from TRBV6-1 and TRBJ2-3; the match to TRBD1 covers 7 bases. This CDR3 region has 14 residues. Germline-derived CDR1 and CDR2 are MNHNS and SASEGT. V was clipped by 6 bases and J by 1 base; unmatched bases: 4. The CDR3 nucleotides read TGTGCCAGCAGGCCCCAGGGGGGCACAGATACGCAGTATTTT. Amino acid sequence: CASRPQGGTDTQYF.

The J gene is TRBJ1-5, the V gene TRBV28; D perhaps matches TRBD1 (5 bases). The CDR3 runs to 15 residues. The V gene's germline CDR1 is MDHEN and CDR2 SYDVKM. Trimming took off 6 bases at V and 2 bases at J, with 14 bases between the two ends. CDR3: CASSPPSGGNQPQHF. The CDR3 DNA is TGTGCCAGCAGCCCACCTTCGGGGGGCAATCAGCCCCAGCATTTT.

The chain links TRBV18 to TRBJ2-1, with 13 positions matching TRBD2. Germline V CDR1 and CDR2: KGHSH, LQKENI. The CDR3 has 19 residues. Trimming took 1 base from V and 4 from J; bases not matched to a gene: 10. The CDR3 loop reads CASSPQPGLAGRVYNEQFF. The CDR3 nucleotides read TGTGCCAGCTCACCACAACCGGGACTAGCGGGAAGAGTGTACAATGAGCAGTTCTTC.

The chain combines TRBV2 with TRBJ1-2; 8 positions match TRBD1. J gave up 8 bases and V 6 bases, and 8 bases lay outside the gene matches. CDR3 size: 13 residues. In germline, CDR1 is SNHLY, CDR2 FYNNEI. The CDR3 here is CASSPTGVIGYTF. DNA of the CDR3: TGTGCCAGCAGCCCGACAGGGGTGATAGGCTACACCTTC. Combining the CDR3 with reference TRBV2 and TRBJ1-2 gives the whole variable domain EPEVTQTPSHQVTQMGQEVILRCVPISNHLYFYWYRQILGQKVEFLVSFYNNEISEKSEIFDDQFSVERPDGSNFTLKIRSTKLEDSAMYFCASSPTGVIGYTFGSGTRLTVV.

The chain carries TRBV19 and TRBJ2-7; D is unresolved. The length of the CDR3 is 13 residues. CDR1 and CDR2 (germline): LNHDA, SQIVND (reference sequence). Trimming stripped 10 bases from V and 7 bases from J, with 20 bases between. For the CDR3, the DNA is TGTGCCACCCAGCAGTGGCAGACGGGTGAGCAGTACTTC. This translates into CATQQWQTGEQYF. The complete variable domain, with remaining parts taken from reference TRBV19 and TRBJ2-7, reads DGGITQSPKYLFRKEGQNVTLSCEQNLNHDAMYWYRQDPGQGLRLIYYSQIVNDFQKGDIAEGYSVSREKKESFPLTVTSAQKNPTAFYLCATQQWQTGEQYFGPGTRLTVT.

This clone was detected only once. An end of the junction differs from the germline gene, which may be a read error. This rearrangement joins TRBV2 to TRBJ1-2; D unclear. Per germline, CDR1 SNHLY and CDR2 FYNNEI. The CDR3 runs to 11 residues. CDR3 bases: TGTGCCAGCAGTGAAGCGGGGAGTATCGCCTTC. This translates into CASSEAGSIAF.

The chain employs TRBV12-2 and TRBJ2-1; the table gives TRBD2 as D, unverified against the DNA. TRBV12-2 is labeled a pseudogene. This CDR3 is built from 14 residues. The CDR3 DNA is TGTGCAAGTCGCTTAGCCTTAGCGGGATATGAGCAGTTCTTC. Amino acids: CASRLALAGYEQFF.

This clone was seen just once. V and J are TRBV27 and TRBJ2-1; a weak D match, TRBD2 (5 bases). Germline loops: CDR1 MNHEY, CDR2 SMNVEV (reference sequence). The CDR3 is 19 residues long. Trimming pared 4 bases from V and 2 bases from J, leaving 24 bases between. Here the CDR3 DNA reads TGTGCCAGCAGTTCCCCCCGAGCGAGCGGCCGTGTCACCTACAATGAGCAGTTCTTC. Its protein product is CASSSPRASGRVTYNEQFF.